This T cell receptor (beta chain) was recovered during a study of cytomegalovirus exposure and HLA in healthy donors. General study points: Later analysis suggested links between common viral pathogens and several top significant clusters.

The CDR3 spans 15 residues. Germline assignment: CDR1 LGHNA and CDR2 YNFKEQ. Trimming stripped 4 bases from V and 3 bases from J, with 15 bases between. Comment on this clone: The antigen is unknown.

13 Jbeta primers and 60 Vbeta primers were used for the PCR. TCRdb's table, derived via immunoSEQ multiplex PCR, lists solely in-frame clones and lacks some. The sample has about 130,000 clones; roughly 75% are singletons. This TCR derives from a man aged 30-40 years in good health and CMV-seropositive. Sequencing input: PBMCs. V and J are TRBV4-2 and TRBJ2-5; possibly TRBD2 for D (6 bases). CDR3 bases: TGTGCCAGCAGCCCGACCGGGACTTCTAAAGAGACCCAGTACTTC. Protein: CASSPTGTSKETQYF.